This T cell receptor beta chain was profiled in a study of CD8+ T cells in alopecia areata. Regarding treatment: oral pan-JAK inhibitor, 5-10 mg twice daily. Isolated RNA was reverse transcribed into cDNA used as the sequencing template. The assay was immunoSEQ multiplex PCR, and TCRdb's table has in-frame clones only and misses some. This sample carries 150,000 to 200,000 clones, more than 55% of them seen once, and the ten largest clones take approximately 1.4%. This clone appeared a few times. Other DNA variants within this sample encode the same CDR3. Material: CD4+ T cells sorted from blood, obtained at week 49, from a patient treated with tofacitinib. The receptor comes from a human donor with alopecia areata.

The CDR3 bases are TGTGCCAGCAGCGTCAGGGGTAATCAGCCCCAGCATTTT. As protein: CASSVRGNQPQHF. The chain carries TRBV7-2 and TRBJ1-5; a weak D match, TRBD1 (6 bases). The length of the CDR3 is 13 residues. Trimming pared 5 bases from V and 4 bases from J, leaving 9 bases between. The germline gives CDR1 SGHTA, CDR2 FQGNSA.